The rows below give T cell receptor beta chains drawn from one sample of a study of T cells in Graves' hyperthyroidism and ophthalmopathy. TCRdb passed the multiplex PCR reads through MiXCR, listing each CDR3 protein once. The repertoire has 300,000 or so distinct CDR3 sequences, about 18% of them found once; the top ten carry about 50%. The sequencing input was blood. All receptors derive from a woman in her fifties or sixties with Graves' ophthalmopathy. CDR3s include the opening cysteine and the closing phenylalanine or tryptophan. The D gene is left open where the match is weak. Not every row has a clone size; where given, it reads once, few, many or a size class.

clone size	J gene	V gene	D gene	CDR3 protein	CDR3 DNA
many	TRBJ1-6	TRBV16	.	CASSQDRDWGDSPLHF	TGTGCCAGCAGCCAAGACCGGGACTGGGGTGACTCACCCCTCCACTTT
many	TRBJ2-1	TRBV18	TRBD1	CASSSGTGSNEQFF	TGTGCCAGCTCATCCGGGACAGGGTCCAATGAGCAGTTCTTC
.	TRBJ2-6	TRBV6-5	.	CASSFGSPGANVLTF	TGTGCCAGCAGTTTTGGCAGCCCTGGGGCCAACGTCCTGACTTTC
.	TRBJ2-7	TRBV5-4	.	CASRLRDTPYEQYF	TGTGCCAGCAGACTCCGGGACACCCCCTACGAGCAGTACTTC
few	TRBJ2-5	TRBV6-5	.	CASSYSLREARVLSETQYF	TGTGCCAGCAGTTACTCCTTGAGGGAGGCGAGGGTGTTGTCAGAGACCCAGTACTTC
many	TRBJ2-1	TRBV28	TRBD2	CASAGGYNEQFF	TGTGCCAGCGCGGGGGGATACAATGAGCAGTTCTTC
many	TRBJ2-5	TRBV6-2/TRBV6-3	.	CASSYSDGGRETQYF	TGTGCCAGCAGCTATTCGGACGGGGGCCGTGAGACCCAGTACTTC
.	TRBJ2-5	TRBV20-1	.	CSARQGMETQYF	TGCAGTGCTAGACAGGGGATGGAGACCCAGTACTTC
many	TRBJ1-5	TRBV20-1	TRBD1	CSARQGGNQPQHF	TGCAGTGCTCGACAGGGAGGCAATCAGCCCCAGCATTTT
many	TRBJ1-4	TRBV2	.	CASSRPLIGHEKLFF	TGTGCCAGCAGTAGGCCCCTCATAGGACATGAAAAACTGTTTTTT
.	TRBJ1-1	TRBV6-1	.	CASTSRGWDTEAFF	TGTGCCAGCACCTCAAGGGGCTGGGACACTGAAGCTTTCTTT
many	TRBJ2-1	TRBV6-2/TRBV6-3	.	CASRGDYHEQFF	TGTGCCAGCAGGGGCGACTACCATGAGCAGTTCTTC
few	TRBJ2-7	TRBV18	TRBD2	CASSPLLAGTSYEQYF	TGTGCCAGCTCACCACTACTAGCGGGGACGTCCTACGAGCAGTACTTC
many	TRBJ1-4	TRBV5-1	.	CASGINGATNEKLFF	TGCGCCAGCGGGATTAACGGTGCAACTAATGAAAAACTGTTTTTT
many	TRBJ1-4	TRBV7-9	TRBD1	CASSLAPGQGGEKLFF	TGTGCCAGCAGCTTAGCTCCGGGACAGGGAGGTGAAAAACTGTTTTTT
many	TRBJ2-2	TRBV11-1	TRBD2	CASSLYGRIAGELFF	TGTGCCAGCAGCTTATACGGGAGGATAGCCGGGGAGCTGTTTTTT
few	TRBJ1-1	TRBV19	TRBD1	CASSPERDSTEAFF	TGTGCCAGTAGCCCCGAACGGGACAGCACTGAAGCTTTCTTT
many	TRBJ2-5	TRBV27	TRBD1	CASRPGGAIETQYF	TGTGCCAGCAGGCCAGGGGGCGCAATAGAGACCCAGTACTTC
few	TRBJ2-2	TRBV18	TRBD2	CASSPPGLANTGELFF	TGTGCCAGCTCACCACCGGGACTAGCGAACACCGGGGAGCTGTTTTTT
.	TRBJ2-5	TRBV5-5	.	CASSLSLGRGEAQYF	TGTGCCAGCAGCTTGTCGCTTGGACGGGGCGAGGCCCAGTACTTC
few	TRBJ2-7	TRBV5-4	.	CASSPQGGGGIYEQYF	TGTGCCAGCAGCCCTCAGGGAGGTGGGGGGATCTACGAGCAGTACTTC
many	TRBJ2-1	TRBV4-3	TRBD2	CASSQPGREAEQFF	TGCGCCAGCAGCCAACCCGGGAGGGAAGCTGAGCAGTTCTTC
many	TRBJ1-2	TRBV4-2	TRBD1	CASSQTGQGGGYTF	TGTGCCAGCAGCCAAACGGGGCAGGGGGGTGGCTACACCTTC
.	TRBJ2-7	TRBV2	.	CASSESLRGEYSEQYF	TGTGCCAGCAGTGAATCGCTGCGGGGCGAATACTCCGAGCAGTACTTC
many	TRBJ2-7	TRBV5-1	TRBD2	CASSLALAGESEQYF	TGCGCCAGCAGCTTGGCACTAGCGGGAGAGAGTGAGCAGTACTTC
many	TRBJ2-3	TRBV28	TRBD2	CASSFSGGGPPTQYF	TGTGCCAGCAGTTTCTCGGGGGGAGGGCCTCCTACGCAGTATTTT
many	TRBJ2-3	TRBV12-3/TRBV12-4	TRBD2	CASSFRTSGGGTDTQYF	TGTGCCAGCAGTTTTAGGACTAGCGGGGGGGGCACAGATACGCAGTATTTT
many	TRBJ1-2	TRBV6-1	.	CASSWEGGGYTF	TGTGCCAGCAGTTGGGAAGGGGGTGGCTACACCTTC
.	TRBJ2-1	TRBV19	.	CASSMTVHNEQFF	TGTGCCAGTAGTATGACGGTACACAATGAGCAGTTCTTC